This T cell receptor (beta chain) came from a study of blood T cells in healthy people across ages. For the second PCR, which ran for about 7 to 11 cycles, a sample-barcoded 5' primer and a J-beta primer mix were used. One entry per CDR3 protein results from TCRdb running MiXCR on the 5' RACE reads. The table records some 560,000 distinct CDR3 sequences, about 28% of them present only once. Looked up from germline, CDR1 is LGHDT and CDR2 is YNNKEL (reference sequence). V lost 6 bases, J lost 6 bases, and 5 bases stayed unmatched. CDR3 size: 12 residues. This same sample was also part of a study on T cells of mothers and their children.

This chain uses TRBV3-1 with TRBJ2-7, with 7 bases matching TRBD1. Sequenced material: blood. This receptor was taken from a boy between 2 and 10 years old in good health. The CDR3 DNA reads TGTGCCAGCAGGACAGGGTCTAGCGAGCAGTACTTC. Protein product: CASRTGSSEQYF.